This TCR beta chain came from a study of blood T cell repertoires in COVID-19. About the research overall: COVID-19 samples from acute and convalescent phases originated in the United States, Italy and Spain.

This CDR3 spans 13 amino acids. The V gene lost 3 bases and the J gene lost 8 bases, with 13 bases spanning the gap. CDR1 is KGHSH, CDR2 LQKENI, per germline. As processed by the authors: Amplifying reference gene primers gave estimates of nucleated cell counts. Here immunoSEQ multiplex PCR was the method, and the copy in TCRdb shows in-frame clones only, minus some. From that table come the V and J calls and clone size; the DNA was used to work out D and trimming. This table has about 270,000 clones, 81% appearing once. The specimen sequenced was peripheral blood. The V and J genes are TRBV18 and TRBJ1-2; unclear D gene. This clonotype was sampled from a woman in her sixties or seventies with active or convalescent COVID-19. CDR3 protein: CASSPITVEGYTF. In DNA, the CDR3 is TGTGCCAGCTCACCGATCACAGTGGAAGGCTACACCTTC.